This is a list of T cell receptor beta chains from one sample in a study of identical twins. MiXCR was run by TCRdb on the 5' RACE reads, yielding one entry per CDR3 protein. The sample contains approximately 890,000 distinct CDR3 sequences, roughly an eighth of which appear only once. This sample also belongs to another study, concerning yellow fever vaccine responses in identical twins.

The sample consisted of PBMCs. Receptors originate from a woman under 30 in good health. The CDR3 runs from the conserved cysteine through the conserved F or W. D genes are given only for firm matches. A clone size is listed for some rows: how often the clone was seen (once, few, many), or a class if it is expanded.

j_call d_call clone_size v_call cdr3_aa cdr3_nt
TRBJ2-5 TRBD1 many TRBV11-2 CASSLDRGRDGTQYF TGTGCCAGCAGCCTCGACAGGGGGCGTGACGGGACCCAGTACTTC
TRBJ2-7 TRBD2 few TRBV3-1 CASSHTGTSGSYEQYF TGTGCCAGCAGCCACACCGGGACTAGCGGGAGCTACGAGCAGTACTTC
TRBJ2-1 TRBD2 many TRBV24-1 CATSGPSGRYEQFF TGTGCCACCAGTGGACCTAGCGGGAGGTATGAGCAGTTCTTC
TRBJ2-1 NA NA TRBV5-5 CASSKWVGVDNEQFF TGTGCCAGCAGCAAATGGGTCGGGGTTGACAATGAGCAGTTCTTC
TRBJ2-5 NA NA TRBV12-3/TRBV12-4 CASTVLASETQYF TGTGCCAGCACCGTACTAGCTTCGGAGACCCAGTACTTC
TRBJ2-1 NA many TRBV20-1 CSARETGTNEQFF TGCAGTGCTAGGGAAACGGGTACGAATGAGCAGTTCTTC
TRBJ2-2 NA NA TRBV7-6 CASSPPRGELFF TGTGCCAGCAGCCCCCCAAGGGGGGAGCTGTTTTTT
TRBJ1-2 TRBD1 NA TRBV29-1 CSVEKETGLYGYTF TGCAGCGTCGAAAAAGAGACAGGGCTCTATGGCTACACCTTC
TRBJ2-3 NA few TRBV9 CASSDRDGDTQYF TGTGCCAGCAGCGACCGAGACGGGGATACGCAGTATTTT
TRBJ2-7 TRBD1 few TRBV19 CASSIWTGGHEQYF TGTGCCAGTAGTATCTGGACAGGGGGCCACGAGCAGTACTTC
TRBJ2-1 TRBD2 few TRBV4-1 CASSQEVALAGGDNEQFF TGCGCCAGCAGCCAAGAGGTGGCTCTAGCGGGGGGAGACAATGAGCAGTTCTTC
TRBJ2-1 NA few TRBV7-6 CASSLAQTERSYNEQFF TGTGCCAGCAGCTTAGCGCAGACAGAACGCTCCTACAATGAGCAGTTCTTC
TRBJ1-1 TRBD1 few TRBV12-3/TRBV12-4 CASSPLQGAMAEAFF TGTGCCAGCAGTCCGCTGCAGGGGGCGATGGCTGAAGCTTTCTTT
TRBJ2-1 TRBD1 many TRBV5-1 CASSPSGQTYNEQFF TGCGCCAGCAGTCCATCGGGACAGACATACAATGAGCAGTTCTTC
TRBJ2-2 NA NA TRBV6-5 CASSYSWDSVGELFF TGTGCCAGCAGTTACTCCTGGGACTCAGTCGGGGAGCTGTTTTTT
TRBJ2-7 NA NA TRBV6-5 CASSEKGVPYF TGTGCCAGCAGTGAAAAAGGGGTGCCGTACTTC
TRBJ2-5 NA NA TRBV24-1 CATSERAGYSTQYF TGTGCCACCAGTGAAAGGGCGGGATATAGTACCCAGTACTTC
TRBJ1-2 NA many TRBV27 CASSPDGNYGYTF TGTGCCAGCAGCCCGGACGGTAACTATGGCTACACCTTC
TRBJ2-2 TRBD2 few TRBV12-3/TRBV12-4 CANGPPAGVGSGELFF TGTGCCAATGGGCCCCCAGCGGGAGTGGGTAGCGGGGAGCTGTTTTTT
TRBJ1-6 NA few TRBV28 CASGSYSYNSPLHF TGTGCCAGCGGCTCCTACTCCTATAATTCACCCCTCCACTTT
TRBJ1-1 NA NA TRBV5-5 CASSLGTANTEASF TGTGCCAGCAGCTTGGGTACCGCAAACACTGAAGCTTCCTTT
TRBJ2-4 NA NA TRBV4-1 CASSQGGSVAKNIQYF TGCGCCAGCAGCCAAGGGGGGAGCGTGGCCAAAAACATTCAGTACTTC
TRBJ2-4 TRBD1 many TRBV28 CASSRTGGKVKNIQYF TGTGCCAGCAGCAGGACAGGGGGAAAGGTCAAAAACATTCAGTACTTC
TRBJ2-7 NA NA TRBV7-9 CASSLPGWGYEQYF TGTGCCAGCAGCCTCCCAGGGTGGGGCTACGAGCAGTACTTC
TRBJ1-1 NA NA TRBV7-8 CASSLVGTSEAFF TGTGCCAGCAGCTTAGTCGGGACTTCGGAAGCTTTCTTT
TRBJ2-5 NA NA TRBV6-5 CASSYLRDRQETQYF TGTGCCAGCAGTTATTTGCGGGACCGCCAAGAGACCCAGTACTTC
TRBJ1-6 NA NA TRBV6-1 CASSASGSPLHF TGTGCCAGCAGTGCCAGCGGTTCACCCCTCCACTTT
TRBJ2-7 NA NA TRBV7-9 CASSLEREGYEQYF TGTGCCAGCAGCTTAGAGAGAGAGGGATACGAGCAGTACTTC
TRBJ2-7 TRBD1 NA TRBV12-3/TRBV12-4 CASSSLDRGREQYF TGTGCCAGCAGTTCCCTGGACAGGGGACGCGAGCAGTACTTC
TRBJ2-3 NA few TRBV5-5 CASSLPDSTDTQYF TGTGCCAGCAGCTTGCCTGACAGCACAGATACGCAGTATTTT
TRBJ2-3 NA few TRBV12-3/TRBV12-4 CASSLRGPSTDTQYF TGTGCCAGCAGTCTACGGGGGCCTAGCACAGATACGCAGTATTTT
TRBJ2-7 TRBD1 NA TRBV20-1 CSARDRKVGSYEQYF TGCAGTGCCAGGGACAGGAAGGTGGGCTCCTACGAGCAGTACTTC
TRBJ1-3 NA many TRBV5-1 CASSFQGSGNTIYF TGCGCCAGCAGCTTCCAGGGGTCGGGAAACACCATATATTTT
TRBJ2-3 NA NA TRBV18 CASSRNLGLSDTQYF TGTGCCAGCTCACGGAATCTAGGCCTCTCAGATACGCAGTATTTT
TRBJ1-1 NA few TRBV20-1 CSARDFRSANTEAFF TGCAGTGCTAGAGATTTTAGATCCGCGAACACTGAAGCTTTCTTT
TRBJ2-3 TRBD1 NA TRBV2 CASRGTGGSSSDTQYF TGTGCCAGCAGGGGGACAGGGGGAAGTTCATCGGATACGCAGTATTTT
TRBJ2-1 TRBD2 many TRBV6-1 CASSIAGGRNEQFF TGTGCCAGCAGCATAGCGGGAGGCAGGAATGAGCAGTTCTTC
TRBJ2-5 TRBD2 NA TRBV11-2 CASSLGTREGTQYF TGTGCCAGCAGCTTAGGGACTAGGGAAGGGACCCAGTACTTC
TRBJ2-7 TRBD2 few TRBV6-5 CASSYPLKTSIDEQYF TGTGCCAGCAGTTACCCTCTTAAGACTAGCATCGACGAGCAGTACTTC